This passage covers 23 T cell receptor beta chains from one sample sequenced in a study of PD-1 blockade in classical Hodgkin lymphoma. As for time point: newly diagnosed, previously untreated cHL patient sample. Investigators isolated CD4+ T cells from thawed PBMCs through magnetic negative selection. Sequencing was performed with immunoSEQ multiplex PCR; in TCRdb, only in-frame clones are kept and a portion is missing. The table has some 34,000 clones, approximately 90% seen once. Sequencing used CD4+ T cells from blood. The receptor source for this set is a human donor with classical Hodgkin lymphoma.

The chain is built from TRBV6-5 and TRBJ1-1; tentatively, D is TRBD1 (5 bases). V lost 1 base and J 8 bases, leaving 11 bases between the germline ends. This CDR3 spans 13 amino acids. The germline gives CDR1 MNHEY, CDR2 SVGAGI. The CDR3 here is CASSYFGQGEAFF. CDR3 coding DNA: TGTGCCAGCAGTTACTTTGGGCAGGGAGAAGCTTTCTTT.

The chain recombines TRBV7-2 with TRBJ1-4, with 7 bases matching TRBD1. V was clipped by 3 bases and J by 10 bases; unmatched bases: 8. Per germline, CDR1 SGHTA and CDR2 FQGNSA. This CDR3 region has 14 residues. The CDR3, as DNA: TGTGCCAGCAGCTTCATCCGACAGGGTGGAAAACTGTTTTTT. It translates to CASSFIRQGGKLFF. The full variable domain, completed using reference TRBV7-2 and TRBJ1-4, is GAGVSQSPSNKVTEKGKDVELRCDPISGHTALYWYRQSLGQGLEFLIYFQGNSAPDKSGLPSDRFSAERTGGSVSTLTIQRTQQEDSAVYLCASSFIRQGGKLFFGSGTQLSVL.

This clone has just a few counts. The V call is TRBV19, the J call TRBJ2-4, with D unresolved. V lost 3 bases, J lost 9 bases, and 12 bases lay in between. The CDR3 totals 13 residues. Germline V gene lookup returns CDR1 LNHDA and CDR2 SQIVND (reference sequence). Here the CDR3 reads CASSMSITSIQYF. In nucleotides, the CDR3 is TGTGCCAGTAGTATGTCTATTACAAGCATTCAGTACTTC.

The chain combines TRBV2 with TRBJ2-3, with D possibly matching TRBD1 (7 bases). V lost 7 bases, J lost 1 base, and 18 bases lay in between. The CDR3 runs to 16 residues. Per germline, CDR1 SNHLY and CDR2 FYNNEI. The CDR3 here is CASTERSGGRTDTQYF. As DNA, the CDR3 is TGTGCCAGCACCGAAAGGTCAGGGGGGCGCACAGATACGCAGTATTTT.

The chain links TRBV19 to TRBJ1-1; D remains ambiguous. Germline V lookup: CDR1 LNHDA, CDR2 SQIVND (reference sequence). The CDR3 contains 12 residues. V lost 7 bases to trimming and J lost 1 base, with 7 bases between them. This chain's CDR3 is CASKLRNTEAFF. DNA of the CDR3: TGTGCCAGTAAGTTGAGGAACACTGAAGCTTTCTTT.

The V call is TRBV11-2, the J call TRBJ1-3, with D unclear. The length of the CDR3 is 14 residues. The germline gives CDR1 SGHAT, CDR2 FQNNGV. The V and J ends lost 0 bases and 0 bases respectively, with 3 bases between them. DNA of the CDR3: TGTGCCAGCAGCTTAGACCTCTCTGGAAACACCATATATTTT. Residues: CASSLDLSGNTIYF.

This rearrangement joins TRBV6-1 to TRBJ1-1; D is undetermined. This CDR3 has 12 residues. Germline V gene sequence: CDR1 MNHNS, CDR2 SASEGT. V shed 8 bases and J shed 3 bases, with 10 bases lying between them. Here the CDR3 DNA reads TGTGCCAGCCGGAGAACAGACACTGAAGCTTTCTTT. It translates to CASRRTDTEAFF.

V and J are TRBV7-9 and TRBJ2-7; the D is unclear. Trimming took 1 base from V and 2 from J, leaving 12 bases between them. The CDR3 has 15 residues. The germline V gene encodes CDR1 SEHNR and CDR2 FQNEAQ (reference sequence). CDR3 amino acids: CASSLGSGSTYEQYF. The DNA for the CDR3 is TGTGCCAGCAGCTTAGGGTCCGGCTCAACCTACGAGCAGTACTTC. Filled out from reference TRBV7-9 and TRBJ2-7, the complete variable domain reads DTGVSQNPRHKITKRGQNVTFRCDPISEHNRLYWYRQTLGQGPEFLTYFQNEAQLEKSRLLSDRFSAERPKGSFSTLEIQRTEQGDSAMYLCASSLGSGSTYEQYFGPGTRLTVT.

This chain connects TRBV27 to TRBJ2-5; D might be TRBD1 (5 bases). This CDR3 comprises 15 residues. CDR1 is MNHEY and CDR2 is SMNVEV in the germline V gene (reference sequence). V was shortened by 2 bases and J by 3 bases, with 13 bases between the two germline ends. The DNA of the CDR3 is TGTGCCAGCAGTTTAAGGTTCAGGGTAGAAGAGACCCAGTACTTC. Protein sequence: CASSLRFRVEETQYF.

V usage is TRBV7-2 and J usage is TRBJ2-1; D not certain. Germline lookup yields CDR1 SGHTA and CDR2 FQGNSA. The CDR3 loop spans 13 amino acids. V lost 5 bases and J lost 4, with 9 bases in between. The CDR3 loop reads CASSQGRYNEQFF. The CDR3 DNA reads TGTGCCAGCAGCCAAGGCCGGTACAATGAGCAGTTCTTC.

The J gene is TRBJ2-7, the V gene TRBV30; TRBD2 matches at 8 bases. The CDR3 contains 13 residues. Trimming cost V 2 bases and J 2 bases; bases outside gene matches: 2. CDR1 and CDR2 (germline): GTSNPN, SVGIG (reference sequence). CDR3 sequence reads: CAWSTSGTYEQYF. The CDR3 nucleotides read TGTGCCTGGAGTACTAGCGGCACCTACGAGCAGTACTTC.

The chain joins TRBV7-2 to TRBJ2-7, with D maybe TRBD2 (6 bases). Looked up from germline, CDR1 is SGHTA and CDR2 is FQGNSA. The CDR3 sequence is 14 residues long. V gave up 1 base and J gave up 4 bases, with 11 bases separating them. CDR3 coding DNA: TGTGCCAGCAGCTTAGGGCGGGGATTGTACGAGCAGTACTTC. It yields the protein CASSLGRGLYEQYF.

This clone was seen a few times. This chain links TRBV7-2 with TRBJ1-1; D ambiguous. From germline, CDR1 is SGHTA and CDR2 FQGNSA. The CDR3 sequence is 12 residues long. V gave up 3 bases and J gave up 10 bases, with 12 bases separating them. This CDR3 is CASSFGREGAFF. The CDR3 nucleotides are TGTGCCAGCAGCTTTGGGAGGGAGGGAGCTTTCTTT.

J is TRBJ1-2 and V is TRBV2; D possibly corresponds to TRBD1 (5 bases). The CDR3 has 14 amino acids. Trimming took 10 bases from V and 6 from J, leaving 21 bases between them. Germline V gives CDR1 SNHLY, CDR2 FYNNEI. CDR3 amino acids: CATLSGLTNHGYTF. For the CDR3, the DNA is TGTGCCACCCTCTCGGGACTCACGAATCATGGCTACACCTTC.

The J gene is TRBJ2-7, the V gene TRBV7-9, with D hard to call. CDR3 size: 14 residues. CDR1 SEHNR and CDR2 FQNEAQ come from the germline V gene (reference sequence). The germline V and J ends were trimmed by 1 base and 1 base, with 8 bases remaining between them. CDR3 coding DNA: TGTGCCAGCAGCTTAGAAGGAAGGTCCTACGAGCAGTACTTC. It codes for CASSLEGRSYEQYF.

V usage is TRBV11-2 and J usage is TRBJ1-2, with 7 bases identical to TRBD1. Germline trimming cut 4 bases from V and 2 bases from J; bases unmatched to any gene: 10. This CDR3 has 16 amino acids. From germline, CDR1 is SGHAT and CDR2 FQNNGV. CDR3: CASSSGQTYLNYGYTF. CDR3 DNA sequence: TGTGCCAGCAGCTCGGGACAGACCTACTTAAACTATGGCTACACCTTC.

This chain connects TRBV6-4 to TRBJ1-5; D is uncertain. CDR1 and CDR2 from the germline V gene are MRHNA and SNTAGT. The CDR3 spans 13 residues. V dropped 4 bases and J dropped 10 bases, with 14 bases sitting between them. The chain's CDR3 is CASSVDIRQPQHF. DNA of the CDR3: TGTGCCAGCAGTGTAGATATCCGTCAACCCCAGCATTTT.

The V call is TRBV5-6, the J call TRBJ1-2; D gene uncertain. Per germline, CDR1 SGHDT and CDR2 YYEEEE. The CDR3 spans 13 residues. Trimming left V 0 bases short and J 7 bases short, with 10 bases between. The CDR3 coding sequence is TGTGCCAGCAGCTTGGCTGCCCCCGCTGGCTACACCTTC. As protein: CASSLAAPAGYTF.

This clone was counted a few times. The chain links TRBV18 to TRBJ1-1; D ambiguous. V was clipped by 2 bases and J by 4 bases, with 11 bases between them. Per the germline V gene, CDR1 is KGHSH and CDR2 is LQKENI. There are 14 residues in the CDR3. The CDR3 nucleotides are TGTGCCAGCTCACCAATCGATAGAGGCACTGAAGCTTTCTTT. Its protein is CASSPIDRGTEAFF.

The gene calls are TRBV20-1 and TRBJ1-2; D not certain. Germline CDR1 reads DFQATT; CDR2 reads SNEGSKA (reference sequence). V was pared by 3 bases and J by 6 bases, with 8 bases between. This CDR3 is 11 amino acids long. CDR3 sequence reads: CSASRQDGYTF. The CDR3 nucleotides read TGCAGTGCTAGTCGACAAGATGGCTACACCTTC.

V usage is TRBV11-2 and J usage is TRBJ2-7; TRBD2 matches at 9 bases. The germline gives CDR1 SGHAT, CDR2 FQNNGV. The CDR3 spans 15 residues. V lost 3 bases, J lost 4 bases, and 7 bases stayed unmatched. Here the CDR3 reads CASSLVSGSYYEQYF. In DNA form, the CDR3 reads TGTGCCAGCAGCTTGGTTAGCGGGAGTTATTACGAGCAGTACTTC.

V gene TRBV9 combines with J gene TRBJ1-1, with 9 positions matching TRBD1. The V gene end was trimmed by 4 bases and the J gene end by 0 bases; junction bases not matched to a gene: 7. Germline-derived CDR1 and CDR2 are SGDLS and YYNGEE. The CDR3 is 16 residues long. Written as DNA, the CDR3 is TGTGCCAGCAGCCCGAGGGACAGGGCGGTGAACACTGAAGCTTTCTTT. Its protein product is CASSPRDRAVNTEAFF.

The chain links TRBV7-6 to TRBJ2-3, with a weak D call TRBD2 (6 bases). The CDR3 is made up of 13 amino acids. The V gene lost 5 bases and the J gene lost 4 bases, with 10 bases spanning the gap. In germline, CDR1 is SGHVS, CDR2 FNYEAQ. The DNA of the CDR3 is TGTGCCAGCAGCCCATGGGGGGCAGATACGCAGTATTTT. Translation: CASSPWGADTQYF.